This passage covers 26 T cell receptor beta chains from one sample sequenced in a study of T cells expressing NK-cell markers (dated by TCRdb to the early 2020s). Library preparation was by 5' RACE. The sample was run on an Illumina HiSeq 2000. Based on TCRdb reprocessing of the reads, there is one entry per CDR3 protein sequence, and DNA is missing. The sample table records 200,000 to 300,000 distinct CDR3 sequences. The ten most abundant clones make up about 0.4% of the sample. The sequencing sample was made of blood T cells: a sorted CD56 or NKG2C T cell subset, CD4+ or CD8+ T cells, or bulk PBMC T cells (not recorded which). The receptors come from a man aged 18 to 29 in good health. Donor details come from another sample of the same person, matched by shared clones.

The chain uses TRBV20-1 and TRBJ1-1; the TRBD1 assignment by TCRdb is unverifiable without DNA. Germline loops: CDR1 DFQATT, CDR2 SNEGSKA (reference sequence). The CDR3 has 12 residues. This chain's CDR3 is CSAANRDTEAFF.

This sequence joins TRBV12-5 and TRBJ2-1; the D gene TCRdb calls, TRBD1, cannot be checked with no DNA. Germline V gene data show CDR1 as LGHNT and CDR2 as FRNRAP. The CDR3 loop spans 13 amino acids. The CDR3 loop is CASGLRTGYEQFF. Together with reference TRBV12-5 and TRBJ2-1, the CDR3 gives the full variable domain: DARVTQTPRHKVTEMGQEVTMRCQPILGHNTVFWYRQTMMQGLELLAYFRNRAPLDDSGMPKDRFSAEMPDATLATLKIQPSEPRDSAVYFCASGLRTGYEQFFGPGTRLTVL.

This chain links TRBV12-3 or TRBV12-4 with TRBJ2-1; without DNA, the TCRdb call of TRBD1 cannot be checked. The CDR3 runs to 13 residues. CDR3 residues: CASSRGGFSAKFF.

The V call is TRBV6-5, the J call TRBJ2-7; without DNA, the TCRdb call of TRBD2 cannot be checked. The CDR3 spans 14 residues. Germline V gene data show CDR1 as MNHEY and CDR2 as SVGAGI. The CDR3 sequence is CASSPSSGSYEQYF.

The chain combines TRBV20-1 with TRBJ1-6; TCRdb's D call of TRBD1 is untestable without DNA. Germline V gene sequence: CDR1 DFQATT, CDR2 SNEGSKA (reference sequence). The CDR3 extends over 14 amino acids. The CDR3 reads CSASDPGTHSPLHF.

The chain couples TRBV20-1 to TRBJ2-5; the TCRdb call, TRBD2, lacks DNA for checking. Germline V gives CDR1 DFQATT, CDR2 SNEGSKA (reference sequence). The CDR3 spans 14 residues. The CDR3 is CSAVIRASQETQYF.

This chain links TRBV9 with TRBJ2-1. The CDR3 is made up of 16 amino acids. The V gene's germline CDR1 is SGDLS and CDR2 YYNGEE. CDR3 sequence: CASSVGEPTYYNEQFF.

The genes are TRBV7-8 and TRBJ2-3; TCRdb's D call, TRBD1, is unchecked because there is no DNA. Looked up from germline, CDR1 is SGHVS and CDR2 is FQNEAQ. The CDR3 has 14 residues. The CDR3 protein is CASSLGTGYYTQYF.

The chain joins TRBV20-1 to TRBJ1-2; no DNA is available, so the TRBD1 call from TCRdb remains unchecked. CDR1 DFQATT and CDR2 SNEGSKA come from the germline V gene (reference sequence). The CDR3 runs to 14 residues. The CDR3 loop is CSARDRGVSDGYTF.

The chain joins TRBV12-3 or TRBV12-4 to TRBJ2-2; TCRdb lists TRBD1, though no DNA is available to test this call. This CDR3 contains 14 residues. The CDR3 loop is CASSMGQNTGELFF.

The V gene is TRBV4-2, the J gene TRBJ2-7; the D call from TCRdb, TRBD1, cannot be confirmed without DNA. From germline, CDR1 is LGHNA and CDR2 YNFKEQ. The CDR3 runs to 15 residues. CDR3 amino acids: CASSQVGAEGYEQYF.

This chain joins TRBV7-8 and TRBJ2-7; TCRdb gives TRBD2 as the D gene, but with no DNA this cannot be confirmed. Germline V CDR1 and CDR2: SGHVS, FQNEAQ. The CDR3 length is 13 residues. The CDR3 region is CASSLAGGIEQYF.

The chain links TRBV7-8 to TRBJ2-7; TCRdb reports TRBD1, a call that lacks DNA to check it against. In germline, CDR1 is SGHVS, CDR2 FQNEAQ. This CDR3 has 15 residues. The CDR3 here is CASSSTGGLLYEQYF.

The chain employs TRBV11-2 and TRBJ2-1; checking the TCRdb D call of TRBD2 is not possible without DNA. The CDR3 spans 12 residues. Germline CDR1 reads SGHAT; CDR2 reads FQNNGV. The CDR3 sequence: CASSIGGNEQFF.

The chain's CDR3 is CATSDLSGQGNEQFF. This chain connects TRBV24-1 to TRBJ2-1; TCRdb's D gene call, TRBD1, goes unchecked for lack of DNA. The CDR3 has 15 amino acids. The germline gives CDR1 KGHDR, CDR2 SFDVKD.

The chain carries TRBV24-1 and TRBJ2-1; no DNA is available, so the TRBD1 call from TCRdb remains unchecked. This CDR3 spans 22 amino acids. CDR1 is KGHDR and CDR2 is SFDVKD in the germline V gene. The chain's CDR3 is CATSDGTGYDGVAGVSYNEQFF.

This chain joins TRBV10-1 and TRBJ2-5; TCRdb returns TRBD2, unconfirmable since there is no DNA. CDR1 and CDR2 from the germline V gene are WNHNN and SYGVQD (reference sequence). The CDR3 extends over 17 amino acids. The CDR3 is CASSESGVAGVRETQYF.

The rearrangement links TRBV20-1 to TRBJ2-2; checking the TCRdb D call of TRBD1 is not possible without DNA. The CDR3 is made up of 16 amino acids. Germline loops: CDR1 DFQATT, CDR2 SNEGSKA (reference sequence). The CDR3 spells CSAPRWGESNTGELFF.

The gene calls are TRBV6-1 and TRBJ2-6; without DNA, the TCRdb call of TRBD2 cannot be checked. Germline V gives CDR1 MNHNS, CDR2 SASEGT. The length of the CDR3 is 15 residues. The chain's CDR3 is CASRVSGGTANVLTF.

This rearrangement joins TRBV10-3 to TRBJ1-5; the D gene TCRdb calls, TRBD1, cannot be checked with no DNA. CDR3 size: 15 residues. CDR1 ENHRY and CDR2 SYGVKD come from the germline V gene. The CDR3 loop is CAIRGEGVSNQPQHF.

The gene calls are TRBV24-1 and TRBJ2-3; lacking DNA, the TRBD1 call made by TCRdb goes unchecked. Germline V CDR1 and CDR2: KGHDR, SFDVKD. The CDR3 covers 17 residues. CDR3: CATSDSVRTASTDTQYF.

The chain has TRBV5-1 and TRBJ2-1; the D call from TCRdb, TRBD2, cannot be confirmed without DNA. Germline CDR1 reads SGHRS; CDR2 reads YFSETQ. CDR3 size: 14 residues. CDR3 protein: CASGPVTSIDEQFF.

V and J are TRBV12-3 or TRBV12-4 and TRBJ2-1; TCRdb calls TRBD2, which cannot be checked without DNA. The CDR3 has 12 residues. The CDR3 loop is CASSAAVGEQFF.

The chain is built from TRBV12-3 or TRBV12-4 and TRBJ2-1; the D call from TCRdb, TRBD1, cannot be confirmed without DNA. The CDR3 has 15 residues. The CDR3 sequence is CASSPRQAAYNEQFF.

This chain connects TRBV7-8 to TRBJ2-3; the TCRdb D gene call, TRBD1, has no DNA to confirm it. Germline assignment: CDR1 SGHVS and CDR2 FQNEAQ. The CDR3 sequence is 14 residues long. The CDR3 here is CASSHGATTDTQYF.

V is TRBV7-6 and J is TRBJ1-3; TCRdb designates TRBD1, a call that cannot be tested without DNA. The CDR3 loop spans 15 amino acids. The germline V gene encodes CDR1 SGHVS and CDR2 FNYEAQ. CDR3 in amino acids: CASSLQGSSGNTIYF.